The rows below give T cell receptor beta chains drawn from one sample of a study of cytomegalovirus exposure and HLA in healthy donors. The table came from immunoSEQ multiplex PCR; TCRdb's copy has only in-frame clones and leaves some out. In the table there are under 200,000 clones, 75% to 85% of which are singletons. Sequences were obtained from PBMCs. The receptors derive from a man aged 50 or older in good health and CMV-seropositive. The CDR3 runs from the conserved cysteine through the conserved F or W. Each record gives: J gene, D gene, V gene, clone size, CDR3 DNA, CDR3 protein. A D gene is named only where the DNA matches it firmly. Size is stated for part of the rows, as once, few or many counts, or as a class when the clone is expanded.

j_gene: TRBJ1-1
d_gene: TRBD1
v_gene: TRBV4-3
abundance: few
CDR3nt: TGCGCCAGCAGCCAAGACAGGGGGAAAGCTTTCTTT
CDR3aa: CASSQDRGKAFF

j_gene: TRBJ2-1
d_gene: .
v_gene: TRBV25-1
abundance: .
CDR3nt: TGTGCCAGCAGTGAATATCTGGGGGCCAATGAGCAGTTCTTC
CDR3aa: CASSEYLGANEQFF

j_gene: TRBJ2-3
d_gene: .
v_gene: TRBV9
abundance: .
CDR3nt: TGTGCCAGCAGCGTAGGGGCTGACGCCAGCACAGATACGCAGTATTTT
CDR3aa: CASSVGADASTDTQYF

j_gene: TRBJ1-2
d_gene: TRBD1
v_gene: TRBV5-1
abundance: .
CDR3nt: TGCGCCAGCAGCTTTGGTGGACAGGCCGCCGGGAGCTATGGCTACACCTTC
CDR3aa: CASSFGGQAAGSYGYTF

j_gene: TRBJ2-3
d_gene: .
v_gene: TRBV7-2
abundance: .
CDR3nt: TGTGCCAGCAGCTTACGACAAGTCGGCACAGATACGCAGTATTTT
CDR3aa: CASSLRQVGTDTQYF

j_gene: TRBJ1-2
d_gene: .
v_gene: TRBV5-6
abundance: medium-sized
CDR3nt: TGTGCCAGCAGCTTAGGGGGTTTCTATGGCTACACCTTC
CDR3aa: CASSLGGFYGYTF

j_gene: TRBJ1-2
d_gene: TRBD1
v_gene: TRBV28
abundance: few
CDR3nt: TGTGCCAGCTTATCTCAGGGGGTCTTATATGGCTACACCTTC
CDR3aa: CASLSQGVLYGYTF

j_gene: TRBJ2-7
d_gene: .
v_gene: TRBV2
abundance: .
CDR3nt: TGTGCCAGCCAGGGGCAGGGATTTTCCTACGAGCAGTACTTC
CDR3aa: CASQGQGFSYEQYF

j_gene: TRBJ2-3
d_gene: .
v_gene: TRBV28
abundance: few
CDR3nt: TGTGCCAGCAGTCCGCCGGACGTCGGGGGAGGACGAGATACGCAGTATTTT
CDR3aa: CASSPPDVGGGRDTQYF

j_gene: TRBJ2-5
d_gene: TRBD2
v_gene: TRBV7-9
abundance: .
CDR3nt: TGTGCCAGCAGCTTAACGGGAGGGCCTTGGGAGCAGTACTTC
CDR3aa: CASSLTGGPWEQYF

j_gene: TRBJ2-4
d_gene: .
v_gene: TRBV2
abundance: .
CDR3nt: TGTGCCAGCAGTGATGGGCCCTTAGCCAAAAACATTCAGTACTTC
CDR3aa: CASSDGPLAKNIQYF

j_gene: TRBJ2-7
d_gene: .
v_gene: TRBV29-1
abundance: few
CDR3nt: TGCAGCGTGGTCAGGGGAGGGGACGAGCAGTACTTC
CDR3aa: CSVVRGGDEQYF

j_gene: TRBJ1-2
d_gene: TRBD1
v_gene: TRBV2
abundance: .
CDR3nt: TGTGCCAGCAGGTGGACAGGGGCCTATGGCTACACCTTC
CDR3aa: CASRWTGAYGYTF

j_gene: TRBJ2-7
d_gene: TRBD1
v_gene: TRBV6-6
abundance: .
CDR3nt: TGTGCCAGCAGTTATATACCGGGACAGGGATCGTACGAGCAGTACTTC
CDR3aa: CASSYIPGQGSYEQYF

j_gene: TRBJ1-1
d_gene: .
v_gene: TRBV30
abundance: .
CDR3nt: TGTGCCTGGAGTTTAAACAGGGTTACTGAAGCTTTCTTT
CDR3aa: CAWSLNRVTEAFF

j_gene: TRBJ1-5
d_gene: TRBD1
v_gene: TRBV10-3
abundance: .
CDR3nt: TGTGCCTCCCAGGGACAGTATAGCAATCAGCCCCAGCATTTT
CDR3aa: CASQGQYSNQPQHF

j_gene: TRBJ2-5
d_gene: TRBD2
v_gene: TRBV28
abundance: .
CDR3nt: TGTGCCAGCGAATCCCCGGCGGGGGGGTCGGAGACCCAGTACTTC
CDR3aa: CASESPAGGSETQYF

j_gene: TRBJ2-1
d_gene: .
v_gene: TRBV5-6
abundance: .
CDR3nt: TGTGCCAGCGGGCGGTATTCCGGGGAGTACAATGAGCAGTTCTTC
CDR3aa: CASGRYSGEYNEQFF

j_gene: TRBJ2-7
d_gene: .
v_gene: TRBV6-5
abundance: .
CDR3nt: TGTGCCAGCAGCGAACTCCCCCCCTACGAGCAGTACTTC
CDR3aa: CASSELPPYEQYF

j_gene: TRBJ1-1
d_gene: .
v_gene: TRBV6-1
abundance: .
CDR3nt: TGTGCCAGCAGTTCGGCGGGGGGGTCGAATGAAGCTTTCTTT
CDR3aa: CASSSAGGSNEAFF

j_gene: TRBJ2-1
d_gene: TRBD2
v_gene: TRBV7-6
abundance: few
CDR3nt: TGTGCCAGCAGCCTGGGGCTAGCGGGAGGGAATGAGCAGTTCTTC
CDR3aa: CASSLGLAGGNEQFF

j_gene: TRBJ1-5
d_gene: .
v_gene: TRBV19
abundance: .
CDR3nt: TGTGCCAGTAGTATAGGAGAAAACTATCGGCCCCAGCATTTT
CDR3aa: CASSIGENYRPQHF

j_gene: TRBJ2-3
d_gene: .
v_gene: TRBV27
abundance: .
CDR3nt: TGTGCCAGCAGTTTATCATGGCAGGGTAATCCAGATACGCAGTATTTT
CDR3aa: CASSLSWQGNPDTQYF

j_gene: TRBJ2-3
d_gene: TRBD2
v_gene: TRBV4-2
abundance: .
CDR3nt: TGTGCCAGCAGCCAGGCTATCGCAGCGGGAATTCCCGATACGCAGTATTTT
CDR3aa: CASSQAIAAGIPDTQYF

j_gene: TRBJ2-1
d_gene: TRBD2
v_gene: TRBV5-1
abundance: .
CDR3nt: TGCGCCAGCTCGGGACTAGCGGGAGGCCCCAATGAGCAGTTCTTC
CDR3aa: CASSGLAGGPNEQFF

j_gene: TRBJ2-3
d_gene: TRBD1
v_gene: TRBV11-2
abundance: .
CDR3nt: TGTGCCAGCAGCTTCGGGACAGCGCAGTATTTT
CDR3aa: CASSFGTAQYF

j_gene: TRBJ2-1
d_gene: .
v_gene: TRBV29-1
abundance: .
CDR3nt: TGCAGCGTTGAAGTAGGGGCCATCTCTTTCTTC
CDR3aa: CSVEVGAISFF

j_gene: TRBJ1-1
d_gene: .
v_gene: TRBV14
abundance: .
CDR3nt: TGTGCCAGCAGCCAAGCCAGCCCGAGGTGGACTGAAGCTTTCTTT
CDR3aa: CASSQASPRWTEAFF

j_gene: TRBJ1-6
d_gene: .
v_gene: TRBV12-1
abundance: once
CDR3nt: TGTGCCAGCCTTCGACAGGGGAGCTCCTATAATTCACCCCTCCACTTT
CDR3aa: CASLRQGSSYNSPLHF

j_gene: TRBJ2-1
d_gene: .
v_gene: TRBV28
abundance: .
CDR3nt: TGTGCCAGCAGCCAGGGACTCCCTCCCAACAATGAGCAGTTCTTC
CDR3aa: CASSQGLPPNNEQFF

j_gene: TRBJ2-7
d_gene: .
v_gene: TRBV11-2
abundance: once
CDR3nt: TGTGCCAGCAGTCCCCTGCAGGGGGGCTACGAGCAGTACTTC
CDR3aa: CASSPLQGGYEQYF

j_gene: TRBJ2-7
d_gene: TRBD1
v_gene: TRBV10-3
abundance: .
CDR3nt: TGTGCCATCAGCCGACAGGGAAGCGAGCAGTACTTC
CDR3aa: CAISRQGSEQYF

j_gene: TRBJ1-4
d_gene: .
v_gene: TRBV28
abundance: .
CDR3nt: TGTGCCAGCAGCCCTCGGGGTGCTAATGAAAAACTGTTTTTT
CDR3aa: CASSPRGANEKLFF

j_gene: TRBJ2-7
d_gene: TRBD1
v_gene: TRBV5-1
abundance: few
CDR3nt: TGCGCCAGCAGCTTGGGGACAGGAGCCTACGAGCAGTACTTC
CDR3aa: CASSLGTGAYEQYF

j_gene: TRBJ1-4
d_gene: TRBD1
v_gene: TRBV5-1
abundance: few
CDR3nt: TGCGCCAGCAGCTTGGAGGGGACAGGGCACGAAAAACTGTTTTTT
CDR3aa: CASSLEGTGHEKLFF

j_gene: TRBJ2-2
d_gene: .
v_gene: TRBV28
abundance: .
CDR3nt: TGTGCCAGCAGTTTTCTGAGACAAAACACCGGGGAGCTGTTTTTT
CDR3aa: CASSFLRQNTGELFF

j_gene: TRBJ2-1
d_gene: TRBD2
v_gene: TRBV5-8
abundance: .
CDR3nt: TGTGCCAGCAGCTGGGGTAGCGGGGTTGAGCAGTTCTTC
CDR3aa: CASSWGSGVEQFF

j_gene: TRBJ2-1
d_gene: TRBD1
v_gene: TRBV7-2
abundance: .
CDR3nt: TGTGCCAGCAGCACCGCCGGGACAGGGGTCAATGAGCAGTTCTTC
CDR3aa: CASSTAGTGVNEQFF

j_gene: TRBJ1-1
d_gene: .
v_gene: TRBV19
abundance: few
CDR3nt: TGTGCCAGTAGTACCCAGGGAAACACTGAAGCTTTCTTT
CDR3aa: CASSTQGNTEAFF

j_gene: TRBJ2-5
d_gene: .
v_gene: TRBV21-1
abundance: .
CDR3nt: TGTGCCAGCAGCGCCCGACTAGCGGTCCAAGAGACCCAGTACTTC
CDR3aa: CASSARLAVQETQYF

j_gene: TRBJ2-1
d_gene: .
v_gene: TRBV11-2
abundance: .
CDR3nt: TGTGCCAGCAGCCCTCCCGGGACAAGAAGGCTCAATGAGCAGTTCTTC
CDR3aa: CASSPPGTRRLNEQFF

j_gene: TRBJ1-6
d_gene: TRBD1
v_gene: TRBV13
abundance: .
CDR3nt: TGTGCCAGCAGCTCCCAAAGATCAGGGGGCGCAAGGGCACCCCTCCACTTT
CDR3aa: CASSSQRSGGARAPLHF

j_gene: TRBJ1-5
d_gene: .
v_gene: TRBV27
abundance: .
CDR3nt: TGTGCCAGCAGTTGGACAGGCAATCAGCCCCAGCATTTT
CDR3aa: CASSWTGNQPQHF

j_gene: TRBJ2-1
d_gene: TRBD1
v_gene: TRBV5-8
abundance: .
CDR3nt: TGTGCCAGCAGCCAGGGACAGGGGAGGTGGAATGAGCAGTTCTTC
CDR3aa: CASSQGQGRWNEQFF

j_gene: TRBJ1-2
d_gene: .
v_gene: TRBV2
abundance: .
CDR3nt: TGTGCCAGCAGTGAAGTACTAGGGATTTATGGCTACACCTTC
CDR3aa: CASSEVLGIYGYTF

j_gene: TRBJ1-3
d_gene: .
v_gene: TRBV9
abundance: .
CDR3nt: TGTGCCAGCAGCGTAGGAGCGTCCTCTGGAAACACCATATATTTT
CDR3aa: CASSVGASSGNTIYF

j_gene: TRBJ1-2
d_gene: .
v_gene: TRBV19
abundance: .
CDR3nt: TGTGCCAGCCAAACCGGGGGGATGGGCTATGGCTACACCTTC
CDR3aa: CASQTGGMGYGYTF

j_gene: TRBJ1-2
d_gene: .
v_gene: TRBV6-5
abundance: .
CDR3nt: TGTGCCAGCAGTTCACAGGACTATGGCTACACCTTC
CDR3aa: CASSSQDYGYTF

j_gene: TRBJ1-1
d_gene: .
v_gene: TRBV5-1
abundance: once
CDR3nt: TGCGCCAGCACAACCTATGGGAACACTGAAGCTTTCTTT
CDR3aa: CASTTYGNTEAFF

j_gene: TRBJ2-7
d_gene: .
v_gene: TRBV13
abundance: .
CDR3nt: TGTGCCAGCAGTTCCTGGGGGCCCAAAGACCTCTACGAGCAGTACTTC
CDR3aa: CASSSWGPKDLYEQYF

j_gene: TRBJ1-3
d_gene: TRBD1
v_gene: TRBV29-1
abundance: .
CDR3nt: TGCAGCGTCCCGGGACAGGGGCTCGGAGGAAACACCATATATTTT
CDR3aa: CSVPGQGLGGNTIYF

j_gene: TRBJ1-1
d_gene: TRBD1
v_gene: TRBV18
abundance: .
CDR3nt: TGTGCCAGCTCACCACCGGGGGACAGGGTAACTGAAGCTTTCTTT
CDR3aa: CASSPPGDRVTEAFF

j_gene: TRBJ2-7
d_gene: TRBD2
v_gene: TRBV6-5
abundance: .
CDR3nt: TGTGCCAGCAGATCTGGACTAGCAGTTTCCTACGAGCAGTACTTC
CDR3aa: CASRSGLAVSYEQYF

j_gene: TRBJ1-1
d_gene: .
v_gene: TRBV5-5
abundance: .
CDR3nt: TGTGCCAGCATCAAACAGGCGTCGAACACTGAAGCTTTCTTT
CDR3aa: CASIKQASNTEAFF